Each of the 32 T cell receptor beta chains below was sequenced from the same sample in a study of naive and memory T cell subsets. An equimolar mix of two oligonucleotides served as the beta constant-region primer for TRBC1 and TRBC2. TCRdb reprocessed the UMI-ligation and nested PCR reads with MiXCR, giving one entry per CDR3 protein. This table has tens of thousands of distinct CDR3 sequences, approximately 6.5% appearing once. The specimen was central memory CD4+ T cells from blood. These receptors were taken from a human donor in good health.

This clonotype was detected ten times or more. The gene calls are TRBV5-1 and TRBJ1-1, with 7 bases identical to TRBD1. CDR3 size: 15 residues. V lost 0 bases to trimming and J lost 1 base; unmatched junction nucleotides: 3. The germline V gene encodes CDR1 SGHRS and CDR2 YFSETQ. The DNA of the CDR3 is TGCGCCAGCAGCTTGGATGCAGGGGGGAACACTGAAGCTTTCTTT. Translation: CASSLDAGGNTEAFF.

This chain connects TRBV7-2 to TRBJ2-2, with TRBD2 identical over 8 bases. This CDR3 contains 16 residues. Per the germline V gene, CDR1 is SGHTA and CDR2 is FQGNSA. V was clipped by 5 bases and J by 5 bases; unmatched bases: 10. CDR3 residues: CASSITGTRSTGELFF. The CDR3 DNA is TGTGCCAGCAGCATAACCGGGACTAGGTCGACCGGGGAGCTGTTTTTT.

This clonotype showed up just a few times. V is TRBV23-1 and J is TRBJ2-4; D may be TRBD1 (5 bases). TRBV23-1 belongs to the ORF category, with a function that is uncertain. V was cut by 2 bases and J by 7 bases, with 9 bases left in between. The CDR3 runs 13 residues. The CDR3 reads CASSQLRGNIQYF. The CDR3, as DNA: TGCGCCAGCAGTCAACTAAGGGGTAACATTCAGTACTTC.

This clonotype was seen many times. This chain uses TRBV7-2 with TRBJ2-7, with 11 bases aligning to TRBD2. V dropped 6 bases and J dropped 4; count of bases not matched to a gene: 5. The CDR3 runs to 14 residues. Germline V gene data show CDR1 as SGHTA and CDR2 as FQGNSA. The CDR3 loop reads CASRLTSGEYEQYF. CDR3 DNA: TGTGCCAGCAGGTTGACTAGCGGGGAGTACGAGCAGTACTTC.

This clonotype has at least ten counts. CDR3 bases: TGCAGTGCTAGAGTATTTGGGCTAGCGGACAATGAGCAGTTCTTC. Protein: CSARVFGLADNEQFF. J is TRBJ2-1 and V is TRBV20-1; TRBD2 agrees at 7 bases. The CDR3 is 15 residues long. V dropped 1 base and J dropped 5; count of bases not matched to a gene: 8. CDR1 DFQATT and CDR2 SNEGSKA come from the germline V gene (reference sequence).

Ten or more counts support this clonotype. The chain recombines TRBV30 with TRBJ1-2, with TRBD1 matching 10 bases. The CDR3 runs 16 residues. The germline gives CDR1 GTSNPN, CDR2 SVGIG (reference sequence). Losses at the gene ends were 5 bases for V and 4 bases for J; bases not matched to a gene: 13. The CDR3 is CAWRDRGLRSLYGYTF. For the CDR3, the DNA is TGTGCCTGGCGTGACAGGGGGCTTCGCAGTCTCTATGGCTACACCTTC.

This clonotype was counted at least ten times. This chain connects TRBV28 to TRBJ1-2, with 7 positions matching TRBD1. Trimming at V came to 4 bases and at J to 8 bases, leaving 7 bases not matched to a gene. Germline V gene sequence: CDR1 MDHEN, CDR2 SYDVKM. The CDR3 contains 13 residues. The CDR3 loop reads CASSSTSGGGYTF. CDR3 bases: TGTGCCAGCAGTTCAACATCAGGGGGAGGCTACACCTTC.

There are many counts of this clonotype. In nucleotides, the CDR3 is TGCAGTCCCTTGCGGGGCTACGAGCAGTACTTC. As protein: CSPLRGYEQYF. The genes are TRBV20-1 and TRBJ2-7, with D maybe TRBD2 (6 bases). Deletions cut 8 bases from V and 3 bases from J, with 11 bases between. Per the germline V gene, CDR1 is DFQATT and CDR2 is SNEGSKA (reference sequence). CDR3 size: 11 residues.

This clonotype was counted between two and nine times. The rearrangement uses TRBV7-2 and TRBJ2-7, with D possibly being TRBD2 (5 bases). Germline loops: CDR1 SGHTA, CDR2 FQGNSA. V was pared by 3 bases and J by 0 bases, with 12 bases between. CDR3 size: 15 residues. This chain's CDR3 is CASSFYGDVSYEQYF. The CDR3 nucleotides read TGTGCCAGCAGCTTTTACGGGGATGTCTCCTACGAGCAGTACTTC.

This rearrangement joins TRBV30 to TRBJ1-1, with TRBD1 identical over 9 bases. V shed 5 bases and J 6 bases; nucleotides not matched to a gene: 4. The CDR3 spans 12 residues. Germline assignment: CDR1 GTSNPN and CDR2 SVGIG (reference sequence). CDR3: CAWGDRAPEAFF. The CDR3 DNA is TGTGCCTGGGGGGACAGGGCCCCTGAAGCTTTCTTT.

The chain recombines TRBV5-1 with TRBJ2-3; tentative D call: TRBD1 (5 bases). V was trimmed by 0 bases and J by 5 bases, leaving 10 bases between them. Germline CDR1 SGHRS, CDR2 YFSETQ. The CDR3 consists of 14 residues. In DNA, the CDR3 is TGCGCCAGCAGCTTGGAAGGGGATAGAGATACGCAGTATTTT. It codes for CASSLEGDRDTQYF.

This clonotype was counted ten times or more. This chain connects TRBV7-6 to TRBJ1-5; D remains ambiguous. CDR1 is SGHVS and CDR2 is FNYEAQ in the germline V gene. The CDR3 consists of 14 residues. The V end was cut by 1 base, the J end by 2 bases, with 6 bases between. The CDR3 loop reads CASSLGRGNQPQHF. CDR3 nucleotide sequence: TGTGCCAGCAGCTTAGGAAGGGGCAATCAGCCCCAGCATTTT.

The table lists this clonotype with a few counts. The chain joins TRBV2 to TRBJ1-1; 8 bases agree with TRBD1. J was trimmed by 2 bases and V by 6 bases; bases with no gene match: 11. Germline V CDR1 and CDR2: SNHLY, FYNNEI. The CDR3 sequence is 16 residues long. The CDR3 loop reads CASRDREPSPNTEAFF. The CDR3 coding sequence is TGTGCCAGCAGGGACAGGGAACCCTCGCCCAACACTGAAGCTTTCTTT.

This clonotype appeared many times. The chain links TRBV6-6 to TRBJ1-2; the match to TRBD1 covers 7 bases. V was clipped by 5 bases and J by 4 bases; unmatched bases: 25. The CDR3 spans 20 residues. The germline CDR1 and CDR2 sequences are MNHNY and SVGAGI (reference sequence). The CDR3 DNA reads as TGTGCCAGCAGTCTAGTACGTTCCACCGGACAGGATCATCTACCCTATGGCTACACCTTC. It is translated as CASSLVRSTGQDHLPYGYTF.

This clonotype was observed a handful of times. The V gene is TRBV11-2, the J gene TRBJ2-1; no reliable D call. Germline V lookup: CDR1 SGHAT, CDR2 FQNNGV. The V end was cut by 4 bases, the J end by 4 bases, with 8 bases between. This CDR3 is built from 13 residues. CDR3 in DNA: TGTGCCAGCAGCTCCCACGAATACAATGAGCAGTTCTTC. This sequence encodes CASSSHEYNEQFF.

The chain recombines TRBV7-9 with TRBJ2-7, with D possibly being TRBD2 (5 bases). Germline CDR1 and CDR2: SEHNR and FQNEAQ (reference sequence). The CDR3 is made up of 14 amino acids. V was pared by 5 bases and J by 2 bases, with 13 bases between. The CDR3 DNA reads TGTGCCAGCAGCCCCCGCGGGTCCCCCTACGAGCAGTACTTC. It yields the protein CASSPRGSPYEQYF.

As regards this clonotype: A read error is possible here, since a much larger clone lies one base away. The CDR3 spells CACSFVGTGYPTINSPLHF. The CDR3, as DNA: TGTGCCTGCAGCTTTGTAGGGACAGGGTATCCCACAATTAATTCACCCCTCCACTTT. The genes are TRBV7-2 and TRBJ1-6; 9 nucleotides line up with TRBD1. CDR1 SGHTA and CDR2 FQGNSA come from the germline V gene. The CDR3 is made up of 19 amino acids.

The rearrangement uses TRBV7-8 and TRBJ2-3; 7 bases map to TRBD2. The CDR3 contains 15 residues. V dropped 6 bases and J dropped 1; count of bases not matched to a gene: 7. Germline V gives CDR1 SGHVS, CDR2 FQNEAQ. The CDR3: CASSRSAGGTDTQYF. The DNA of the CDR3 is TGTGCCAGCAGTAGGAGCGCGGGGGGCACAGATACGCAGTATTTT.

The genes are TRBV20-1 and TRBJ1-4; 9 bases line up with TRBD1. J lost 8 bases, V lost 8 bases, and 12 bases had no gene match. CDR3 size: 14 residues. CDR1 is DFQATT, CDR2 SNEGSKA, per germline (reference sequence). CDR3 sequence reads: CSTKATGGKEKLFF. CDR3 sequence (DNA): TGCAGTACAAAGGCGACAGGGGGAAAGGAAAAACTGTTTTTT.

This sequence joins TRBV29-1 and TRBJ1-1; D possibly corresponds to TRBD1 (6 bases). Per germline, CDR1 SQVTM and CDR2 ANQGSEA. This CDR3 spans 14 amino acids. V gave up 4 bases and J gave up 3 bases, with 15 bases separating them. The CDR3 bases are TGCAGCGTTGCCGACCAGGACAGATACACTGAAGCTTTCTTT. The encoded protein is CSVADQDRYTEAFF.

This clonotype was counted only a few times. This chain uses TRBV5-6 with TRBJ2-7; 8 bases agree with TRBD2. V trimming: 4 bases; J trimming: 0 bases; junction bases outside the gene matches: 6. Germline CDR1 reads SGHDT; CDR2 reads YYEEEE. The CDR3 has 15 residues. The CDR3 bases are TGTGCCAGCAGCACACTAGCGGTCCCCTCCTACGAGCAGTACTTC. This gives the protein CASSTLAVPSYEQYF.

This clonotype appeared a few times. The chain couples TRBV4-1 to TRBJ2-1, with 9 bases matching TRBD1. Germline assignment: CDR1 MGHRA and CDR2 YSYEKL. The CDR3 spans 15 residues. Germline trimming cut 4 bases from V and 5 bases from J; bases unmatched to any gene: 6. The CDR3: CASSRRTGVNNEQFF. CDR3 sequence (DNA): TGCGCCAGCAGCCGTAGGACAGGGGTAAACAATGAGCAGTTCTTC.

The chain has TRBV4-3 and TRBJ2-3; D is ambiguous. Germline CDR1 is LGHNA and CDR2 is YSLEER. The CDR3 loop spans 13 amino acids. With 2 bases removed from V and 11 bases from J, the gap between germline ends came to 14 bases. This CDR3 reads CASSQQSGFGQYF. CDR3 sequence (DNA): TGCGCCAGCAGCCAACAGAGTGGGTTTGGGCAGTATTTT.

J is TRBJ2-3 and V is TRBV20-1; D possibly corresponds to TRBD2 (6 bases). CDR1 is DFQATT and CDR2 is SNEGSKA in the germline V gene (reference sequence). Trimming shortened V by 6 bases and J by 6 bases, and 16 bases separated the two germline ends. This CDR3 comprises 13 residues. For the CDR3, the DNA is TGCAGTGCCAGACTAGTTTTTTCGGATACGCAGTATTTT. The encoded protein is CSARLVFSDTQYF.

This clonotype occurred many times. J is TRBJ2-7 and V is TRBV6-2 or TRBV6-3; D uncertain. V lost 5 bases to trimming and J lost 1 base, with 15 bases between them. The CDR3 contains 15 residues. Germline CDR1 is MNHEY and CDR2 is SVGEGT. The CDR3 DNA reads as TGTGCCAGCAGTCTTGGCCACGGCGGATCCTACGAGCAGTACTTC. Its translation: CASSLGHGGSYEQYF.

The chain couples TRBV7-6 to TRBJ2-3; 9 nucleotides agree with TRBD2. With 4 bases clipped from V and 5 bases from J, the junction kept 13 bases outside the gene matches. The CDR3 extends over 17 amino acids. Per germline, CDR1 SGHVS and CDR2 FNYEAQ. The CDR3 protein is CASSSTSSGKRGDTQYF. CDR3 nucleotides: TGTGCCAGCAGCTCCACCTCTAGCGGGAAACGAGGAGATACGCAGTATTTT.

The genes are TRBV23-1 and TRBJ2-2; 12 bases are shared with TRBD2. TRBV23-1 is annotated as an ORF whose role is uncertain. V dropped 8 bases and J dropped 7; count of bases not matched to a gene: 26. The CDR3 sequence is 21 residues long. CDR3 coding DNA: TGCGCCAGCGGATCTCAGGGGGTACAGAGACTAGCGGGAGATGCGGTCGGGGAGCTGTTTTTT. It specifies CASGSQGVQRLAGDAVGELFF.

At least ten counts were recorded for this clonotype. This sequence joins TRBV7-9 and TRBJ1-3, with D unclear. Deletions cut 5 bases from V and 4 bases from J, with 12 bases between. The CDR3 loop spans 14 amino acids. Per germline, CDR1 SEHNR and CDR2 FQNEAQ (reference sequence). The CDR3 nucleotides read TGTGCCAGCAGCCCGAACAGCGGGGGAAACACCATATATTTT. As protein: CASSPNSGGNTIYF.

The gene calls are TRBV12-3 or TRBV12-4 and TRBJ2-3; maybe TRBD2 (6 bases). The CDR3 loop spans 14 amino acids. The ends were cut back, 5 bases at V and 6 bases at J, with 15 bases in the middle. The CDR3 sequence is CASSPWGVGDTQYF. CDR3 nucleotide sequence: TGTGCCAGCAGTCCTTGGGGGGTAGGTGATACGCAGTATTTT.

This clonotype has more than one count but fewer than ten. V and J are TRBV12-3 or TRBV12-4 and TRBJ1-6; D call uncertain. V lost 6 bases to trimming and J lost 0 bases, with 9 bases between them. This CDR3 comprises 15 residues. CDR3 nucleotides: TGTGCCAGCAGCGCACAGAGCTCCTATAATTCACCCCTCCACTTT. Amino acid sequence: CASSAQSSYNSPLHF.

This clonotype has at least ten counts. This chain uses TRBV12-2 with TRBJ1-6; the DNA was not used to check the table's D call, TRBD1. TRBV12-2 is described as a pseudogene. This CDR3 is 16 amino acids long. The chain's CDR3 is CASRLPTGASYAPLHF. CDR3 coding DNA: TGTGCAAGTCGCTTACCGACAGGGGCCTCATACGCACCCCTCCACTTT.

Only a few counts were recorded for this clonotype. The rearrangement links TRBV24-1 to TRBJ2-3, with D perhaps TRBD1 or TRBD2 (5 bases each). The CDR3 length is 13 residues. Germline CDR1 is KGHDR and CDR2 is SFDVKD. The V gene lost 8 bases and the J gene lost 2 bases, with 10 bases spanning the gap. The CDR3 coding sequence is TGTGCCACCAATGGGGGAAACACAGATACGCAGTATTTT. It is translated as CATNGGNTDTQYF.